These 5 T cell receptor beta chains share one sample of origin, sequenced in a study of shared clonotypes between healthy human individuals. The assay was immunoSEQ multiplex PCR, and TCRdb's table has in-frame clones only and misses some. The sample lists about 330,000 clones; around 74% were seen once. Sequenced sample: memory CD4+ T cells sorted from blood. The subset: CD45RA-negative fraction. All receptors come from a man in his thirties or forties in good health.

V and J are TRBV7-9 and TRBJ2-7; D possibly corresponds to TRBD1 (6 bases). Germline V gene data show CDR1 as SEHNR and CDR2 as FQNEAQ (reference sequence). The V end was cut by 5 bases, the J end by 3 bases, with 14 bases between. The CDR3 has 14 residues. The CDR3, as DNA: TGTGCCAGCAGCACCGGACAGATGTACTACGAGCAGTACTTC. Its protein is CASSTGQMYYEQYF.

This clone showed up just once. The chain joins TRBV6-5 to TRBJ1-1, with 7 positions matching TRBD1. Germline V CDR1 and CDR2: MNHEY, SVGAGI. The CDR3 length is 10 residues. Trimming at V came to 10 bases and at J to 5 bases, leaving 1 base not matched to a gene. The CDR3 sequence: CANRGTEAFF. CDR3 sequence (DNA): TGTGCCAACAGGGGTACTGAAGCTTTCTTT.

Only a few counts were recorded for this clone. The J gene is TRBJ2-7, the V gene TRBV19; 8 nucleotides line up with TRBD2. The CDR3 runs to 14 residues. The junction had 7 bases not matched to a gene; V was cut back by 6 bases and J by 3 bases. Germline V gives CDR1 LNHDA, CDR2 SQIVND (reference sequence). The CDR3 loop reads CASSSSSGGYEQYF. The CDR3 DNA reads TGTGCCAGTAGCTCCTCAAGCGGGGGCTACGAGCAGTACTTC.

The gene calls are TRBV6-6 and TRBJ2-3, with D unclear. This CDR3 is built from 16 residues. Per the germline V gene, CDR1 is MNHNY and CDR2 is SVGAGI (reference sequence). V was cut by 6 bases and J by 0 bases, with 16 bases left in between. The CDR3 DNA sequence: TGTGCCAGCAGCTCCCCCCTAGTTCCTAGCACAGATACGCAGTATTTT. This gives the protein CASSSPLVPSTDTQYF.

This sequence joins TRBV28 and TRBJ2-7, with D perhaps TRBD1 (6 bases). The CDR3 runs 11 residues. Germline V gene data show CDR1 as MDHEN and CDR2 as SYDVKM. With 6 bases removed from V and 8 bases from J, the gap between germline ends came to 11 bases. CDR3 bases: TGTGCCAGCAGCGGACAGTTTAAGCAGTACTTC. Its translation is CASSGQFKQYF.